Shown below are 22 T cell receptor beta chains from a single sample sequenced in a study of cytomegalovirus exposure and HLA in healthy donors. With 60 Vbeta and 13 Jbeta primers, the PCR was carried out. TCRdb's copy holds only in-frame clones and misses some; the assay was immunoSEQ multiplex PCR. The sample carries 150,000 to 200,000 clones, about 84% recorded once. Sequenced: PBMCs. Receptor source: a man younger than 30 in good health and CMV-seronegative.

This chain connects TRBV27 to TRBJ2-7; D is possibly TRBD2 (6 bases). V was trimmed by 6 bases and J by 1 base, leaving 13 bases between them. The CDR3 length is 14 residues. Germline V CDR1 and CDR2: MNHEY, SMNVEV (reference sequence). The CDR3 is CASRRTSGSYEQYF. The CDR3 nucleotides read TGTGCCAGCAGGAGGACCAGCGGGTCCTACGAGCAGTACTTC.

The chain has TRBV7-8 and TRBJ1-1, with 7 bases aligning to TRBD1. Per germline, CDR1 SGHVS and CDR2 FQNEAQ. Trimming at V came to 4 bases and at J to 3 bases, leaving 5 bases not matched to a gene. CDR3 length: 14 residues. The CDR3 region is CASSSDRAHTEAFF. The CDR3 region has the DNA TGTGCCAGCAGCTCAGACAGGGCCCACACTGAAGCTTTCTTT. The whole variable domain, filled in from reference TRBV7-8 and TRBJ1-1, reads GAGVSQSPRYKVAKRGQDVALRCDPISGHVSLFWYQQALGQGPEFLTYFQNEAQLDKSGLPSDRFFAERPEGSVSTLKIQRTQQEDSAVYLCASSSDRAHTEAFFGQGTRLTVV.

The chain links TRBV5-8 to TRBJ1-4; D is perhaps TRBD1 (5 bases). Trimming cost V 4 bases and J 0 bases, with 19 bases left between them. This CDR3 spans 18 amino acids. Germline V CDR1 and CDR2: SGHTS, YDEGEE. The CDR3 sequence: CASSADSAFIATNEKLFF. In DNA form, the CDR3 reads TGTGCCAGCAGCGCCGACAGCGCCTTCATTGCAACTAATGAAAAACTGTTTTTT. The whole variable domain, filled in from reference TRBV5-8 and TRBJ1-4, reads EAGVTQSPTHLIKTRGQQATLRCSPISGHTSVYWYQQALGLGLQFLLWYDEGEERNRGNFPPRFSGRQFPNYSSELNVNALELEDSALYLCASSADSAFIATNEKLFFGSGTQLSVL.

The V call is TRBV27, the J call TRBJ2-3, with D tentatively TRBD1 (7 bases). V was trimmed by 10 bases and J by 4 bases, leaving 18 bases between them. From germline, CDR1 is MNHEY and CDR2 SMNVEV (reference sequence). The CDR3 has 14 amino acids. CDR3 DNA sequence: TGTGCCACCATTAAGGAGGGGGCGCCAGATACGCAGTATTTT. Translating it yields CATIKEGAPDTQYF.

This chain joins TRBV15 and TRBJ2-7; D perhaps matches TRBD2 (5 bases). CDR1 is LNHNV, CDR2 YYDKDF, per germline (reference sequence). This CDR3 has 14 residues. Between the trimmed V and J ends, which lost 3 bases and 8 bases, there was a span of 17 bases. The CDR3 loop is CATSSGRAREKQYF. Here the CDR3 DNA reads TGTGCCACCAGCAGTGGAAGGGCTAGGGAGAAGCAGTACTTC.

This clone was recorded only once. The V and J genes are TRBV9 and TRBJ2-3, with D perhaps matching TRBD2 (6 bases). From germline, CDR1 is SGDLS and CDR2 YYNGEE. Trimming removed 0 bases from V and 3 bases from J, with 11 bases in between. The length of the CDR3 is 15 residues. The CDR3 spells CASSVGGEKTDTQYF. The CDR3 nucleotides are TGTGCCAGCAGCGTAGGGGGGGAAAAGACAGATACGCAGTATTTT. The full variable domain, with the rest looked up from reference TRBV9 and TRBJ2-3, is DSGVTQTPKHLITATGQRVTLRCSPRSGDLSVYWYQQSLDQGLQFLIQYYNGEERAKGNILERFSAQQFPDLHSELNLSSLELGDSALYFCASSVGGEKTDTQYFGPGTRLTVL.

This chain uses TRBV19 with TRBJ1-3, with D possibly TRBD1 on 5 matching bases. Germline CDR1 and CDR2: LNHDA and SQIVND (reference sequence). Trimming left V 5 bases short and J 0 bases short, with 8 bases between. This CDR3 comprises 14 residues. CDR3 region: CASSAGNSGNTIYF. The CDR3, as DNA: TGTGCCAGTAGTGCAGGGAACTCTGGAAACACCATATATTTT.

The V call is TRBV9, the J call TRBJ2-2, with D unclear. Germline V gene sequence: CDR1 SGDLS, CDR2 YYNGEE. The CDR3 contains 13 residues. The ends were cut back, 4 bases at V and 5 bases at J, with 9 bases in the middle. CDR3 coding DNA: TGTGCCAGCAGCCCCCCGGGTACCGGGGAGCTGTTTTTT. Translation: CASSPPGTGELFF.

The chain has TRBV6-5 and TRBJ2-7, with D maybe TRBD1 (6 bases). The ends were cut back, 4 bases at V and 3 bases at J, with 16 bases in the middle. The V gene's germline CDR1 is MNHEY and CDR2 SVGAGI. This CDR3 has 15 residues. The CDR3 sequence is CASSSQGNRDYEQYF. DNA of the CDR3: TGTGCCAGCAGTTCACAAGGAAACAGGGACTACGAGCAGTACTTC.

The chain carries TRBV25-1 and TRBJ2-5; 11 bases align to TRBD2. Germline lookup yields CDR1 MGHDK and CDR2 SYGVNS. CDR3 length: 15 residues. The junction had 5 bases not matched to a gene; V was cut back by 4 bases and J by 4 bases. The CDR3 spells CASSVSGGVGETQYF. As DNA, the CDR3 is TGTGCCAGCAGTGTTAGCGGGGGGGTGGGAGAGACCCAGTACTTC.

V usage is TRBV7-9 and J usage is TRBJ1-2, with a weak D call TRBD1 (6 bases). The CDR3 extends over 13 amino acids. Looked up from germline, CDR1 is SEHNR and CDR2 is FQNEAQ (reference sequence). The V and J ends lost 0 bases and 8 bases respectively, with 10 bases between them. In DNA form, the CDR3 reads TGTGCCAGCAGCTTAGCGCAGGGGCAGGGCTACACCTTC. This codes for CASSLAQGQGYTF.

Notes on this clone: Compared with germline, one end of the junction differs, possibly owing to a read error. The chain employs TRBV10-2 and TRBJ2-3, with D hard to call. The CDR3 sequence is 12 residues long. The germline CDR1 and CDR2 sequences are WSHSY and SAAADI. The CDR3 coding sequence is TGCGCCGGCAGTCGGAGCACAGATACGCAGTATTTT. Protein sequence: CAGSRSTDTQYF.

The genes are TRBV5-8 and TRBJ2-7, with 14 bases matching TRBD2. The ends lost 5 bases at V and 2 bases at J; junction bases unmatched: 3. From germline, CDR1 is SGHTS and CDR2 YDEGEE. The CDR3 loop spans 15 amino acids. The CDR3 loop reads CASSSTSGGAYEQYF. The CDR3 nucleotides read TGTGCCAGCAGTTCGACTAGCGGGGGGGCCTACGAGCAGTACTTC.

The CDR3 reads CASSHLQGFSEGYTF. The CDR3 DNA sequence: TGTGCCAGCAGCCATCTACAGGGTTTTTCGGAGGGCTACACCTTC. This rearrangement joins TRBV14 to TRBJ1-2; possibly TRBD1 for D (6 bases). The CDR3 length is 15 residues. V lost 3 bases and J lost 8, with 19 bases in between. CDR1 and CDR2 (germline): SGHDN, FVKESK.

This chain uses TRBV5-1 with TRBJ2-1; D is possibly TRBD2 (5 bases). The V end was cut by 7 bases, the J end by 4 bases, with 15 bases between. The CDR3 contains 14 residues. Per the germline V gene, CDR1 is SGHRS and CDR2 is YFSETQ. The DNA for the CDR3 is TGCGCCAGCGCCGGAACTAGTTCTTACAATGAGCAGTTCTTC. As protein: CASAGTSSYNEQFF.

The J gene is TRBJ2-1, the V gene TRBV4-1; perhaps TRBD2 as D (6 bases). Trimming shortened V by 3 bases and J by 3 bases, and 18 bases separated the two germline ends. The CDR3 covers 17 residues. Germline CDR1 is MGHRA and CDR2 is YSYEKL. Written as DNA, the CDR3 is TGCGCCAGCAGCCACCGCGGCCGGACTACTCTCTACAATGAGCAGTTCTTC. This codes for CASSHRGRTTLYNEQFF.

This rearrangement joins TRBV5-6 to TRBJ2-6, with TRBD1 matching 8 bases. The CDR3 is 16 amino acids. Germline V gives CDR1 SGHDT, CDR2 YYEEEE. V lost 4 bases, J lost 0 bases, and 3 bases stayed unmatched. DNA of the CDR3: TGTGCCAGCAGCGGACAGGGAGGCTCTGGGGCCAACGTCCTGACTTTC. Its translation is CASSGQGGSGANVLTF.

The chain employs TRBV2 and TRBJ2-5, with D possibly being TRBD1 (6 bases). The CDR3 runs 15 residues. Germline CDR1 SNHLY, CDR2 FYNNEI. V was pared by 5 bases and J by 2 bases, with 15 bases between. CDR3 amino acids: CASSTPGVGQETQYF. Here the CDR3 DNA reads TGTGCCAGCAGTACCCCAGGGGTTGGACAAGAGACCCAGTACTTC.

The chain combines TRBV5-1 with TRBJ2-1; 11 nucleotides align to TRBD1. Trimming at V came to 3 bases and at J to 6 bases, leaving 17 bases not matched to a gene. The V gene's germline CDR1 is SGHRS and CDR2 YFSETQ. This CDR3 is 19 amino acids long. CDR3 nucleotide sequence: TGCGCCAGCAGCTGGCCGGGACAGGGGGTGATGTTTTCTTTCAATGAGCAGTTCTTC. Translating it yields CASSWPGQGVMFSFNEQFF. The whole variable domain, remainder taken from reference TRBV5-1 and TRBJ2-1, is KAGVTQTPRYLIKTRGQQVTLSCSPISGHRSVSWYQQTPGQGLQFLFEYFSETQRNKGNFPGRFSGRQFSNSRSEMNVSTLELGDSALYLCASSWPGQGVMFSFNEQFFGPGTRLTVL.

This sequence joins TRBV5-4 and TRBJ2-2, with D perhaps TRBD1 (6 bases). Germline assignment: CDR1 SGHNT and CDR2 YYREEE (reference sequence). V dropped 0 bases and J dropped 7 bases, with 13 bases sitting between them. The CDR3 is made up of 15 amino acids. The CDR3 coding sequence is TGTGCCAGCAGCTTGGTCCAGGGGTGGGGCGGGGAGCTGTTTTTT. It encodes CASSLVQGWGGELFF.

This clone was seen once. The chain links TRBV10-3 to TRBJ2-3; 7 nucleotides align to TRBD1. The CDR3 covers 12 residues. The V gene end was trimmed by 10 bases and the J gene end by 6 bases; junction bases not matched to a gene: 7. The germline gives CDR1 ENHRY, CDR2 SYGVKD. The CDR3 region is CATGQAADTQYF. The CDR3 DNA reads TGTGCCACCGGACAGGCAGCTGATACGCAGTATTTT.

This clone turned up a few times. The rearrangement uses TRBV4-3 and TRBJ2-3; 9 positions agree with TRBD2. The trim removed 1 base at V and 3 bases at J, leaving 2 bases unmatched. This CDR3 contains 15 residues. CDR1 is LGHNA, CDR2 YSLEER, per germline. This CDR3 is CASSQVLAGTDTQYF. CDR3 DNA: TGCGCCAGCAGCCAAGTTCTAGCGGGAACAGATACGCAGTATTTT.